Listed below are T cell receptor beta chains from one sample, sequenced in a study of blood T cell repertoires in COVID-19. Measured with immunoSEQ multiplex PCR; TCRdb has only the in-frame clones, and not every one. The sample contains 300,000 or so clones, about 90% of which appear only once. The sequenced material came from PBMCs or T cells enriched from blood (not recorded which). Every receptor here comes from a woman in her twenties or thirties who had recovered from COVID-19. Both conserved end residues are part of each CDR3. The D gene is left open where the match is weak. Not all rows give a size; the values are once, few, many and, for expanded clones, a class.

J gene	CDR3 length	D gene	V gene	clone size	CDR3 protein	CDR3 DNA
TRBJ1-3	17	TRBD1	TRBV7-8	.	CASSTSRDSYSGNTIYF	TGTGCCAGCAGCACTAGCCGGGACAGCTACTCTGGAAACACCATATATTTT
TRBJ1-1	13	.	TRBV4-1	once	CASSQGQNTEAFF	TGCGCCAGCAGCCAAGGGCAGAACACTGAAGCTTTCTTT
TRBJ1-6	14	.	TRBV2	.	CASIAGLMNSPLHF	TGTGCCAGCATAGCAGGACTGATGAATTCACCCCTCCACTTT
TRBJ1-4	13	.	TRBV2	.	CASSRDRPEKLFF	TGTGCCAGCAGTAGAGACAGGCCTGAAAAACTGTTTTTT
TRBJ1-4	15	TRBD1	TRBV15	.	CATSRQTGVREKLFF	TGTGCCACCAGCAGACAGACAGGGGTACGGGAAAAACTGTTTTTT
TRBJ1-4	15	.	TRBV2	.	CASSGQAPPSEKLFF	TGTGCCAGCAGTGGTCAAGCCCCTCCGTCCGAAAAACTGTTTTTT
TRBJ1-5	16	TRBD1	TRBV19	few	CASSTTLGQQNQPQHF	TGTGCCAGTAGTACCACCCTGGGACAGCAAAATCAGCCCCAGCATTTT
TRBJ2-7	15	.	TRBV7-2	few	CASSLGGASSYEQYF	TGTGCCAGCAGCTTGGGCGGGGCTAGCTCCTACGAGCAGTACTTC
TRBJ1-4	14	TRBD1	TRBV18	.	CASSFRGSNEKLFF	TGTGCCAGCTCATTCAGGGGGTCTAATGAAAAACTGTTTTTT
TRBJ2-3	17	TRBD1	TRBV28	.	CASSFLQGGGSTDTQYF	TGTGCCAGCAGTTTTTTACAGGGGGGTGGGAGCACAGATACGCAGTATTTT
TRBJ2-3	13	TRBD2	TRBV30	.	CAYGLASTDTQYF	TGTGCCTACGGACTAGCTAGCACAGATACGCAGTATTTT
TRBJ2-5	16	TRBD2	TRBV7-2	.	CASSPRVAGIKETQYF	TGTGCCAGCAGCCCACGGGTAGCGGGGATTAAAGAGACCCAGTACTTC
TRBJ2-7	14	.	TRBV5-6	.	CASSFGPGSGEQYF	TGTGCCAGCAGCTTTGGCCCCGGTAGCGGCGAGCAGTACTTC
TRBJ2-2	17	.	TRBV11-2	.	CASSRLQGRRNTGELFF	TGTGCCAGCAGCCGTCTCCAGGGGCGCCGGAACACCGGGGAGCTGTTTTTT
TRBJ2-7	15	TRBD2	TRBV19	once	CASSFLAGGFYEQYF	TGTGCCAGTAGTTTCTTAGCGGGGGGATTCTACGAGCAGTACTTC
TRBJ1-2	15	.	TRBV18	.	CASSPPERGLYGYTF	TGTGCCAGCTCACCCCCGGAGAGGGGACTCTATGGCTACACCTTC
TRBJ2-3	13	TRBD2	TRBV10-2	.	CASSAGLAGGPYF	TGCGCCAGCAGTGCTGGACTAGCGGGGGGCCCGTATTTT
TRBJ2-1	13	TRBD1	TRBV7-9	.	CASSSDRGREQFF	TGTGCCAGCAGCTCTGACAGGGGCCGAGAGCAGTTCTTC
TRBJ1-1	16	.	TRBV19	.	CASSIDLSGTDTEAFF	TGTGCCAGTAGTATAGATCTGTCGGGTACGGACACTGAAGCTTTCTTT
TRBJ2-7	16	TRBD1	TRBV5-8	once	CASSEPPGQSYYEQYF	TGTGCCAGCAGCGAGCCACCGGGACAGTCGTATTACGAGCAGTACTTC
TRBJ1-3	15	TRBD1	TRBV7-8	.	CASSPSTGTGNTIYF	TGTGCCAGCAGCCCTTCGACAGGGACTGGAAACACCATATATTTT
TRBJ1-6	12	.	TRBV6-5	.	CASSRTDSPLHF	TGTGCCAGCAGCCGTACGGATTCACCCCTCCACTTT
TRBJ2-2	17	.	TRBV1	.	CTSSQPRTSGGARELFF	TGCACCAGCAGCCAACCGAGGACTAGCGGGGGGGCGAGGGAGCTGTTTTTT
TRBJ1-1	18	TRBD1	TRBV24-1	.	CATSENPGQGSEGTEAFF	TGTGCCACCAGTGAGAACCCGGGACAGGGGTCCGAGGGCACTGAAGCTTTCTTT
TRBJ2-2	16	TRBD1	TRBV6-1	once	CASSEGRGRNTGELFF	TGTGCCAGCAGTGAAGGCAGGGGGCGCAATACCGGGGAGCTGTTTTTT
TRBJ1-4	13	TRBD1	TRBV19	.	CASSMKSGTVLFF	TGTGCCAGTAGTATGAAGTCAGGGACAGTCCTGTTTTTT
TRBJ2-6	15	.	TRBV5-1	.	CASSLGQPGANVLTF	TGCGCCAGCAGCTTGGGACAGCCTGGGGCCAACGTCCTGACTTTC
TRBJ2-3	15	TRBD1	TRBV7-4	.	CASSTDRAGTDTQYF	TGTGCCAGCAGCACGGACAGGGCGGGCACAGATACGCAGTATTTT
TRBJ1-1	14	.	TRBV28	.	CASSSTGYNTEAFF	TGTGCCAGCAGTTCGACAGGATATAACACTGAAGCTTTCTTT
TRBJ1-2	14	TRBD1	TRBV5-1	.	CASSLAGQLLGYTF	TGCGCCAGCAGCTTGGCGGGACAGCTCTTAGGCTACACCTTC
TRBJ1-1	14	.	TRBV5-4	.	CASSLTAMNTEAFF	TGTGCCAGCAGCTTAACAGCAATGAACACTGAAGCTTTCTTT
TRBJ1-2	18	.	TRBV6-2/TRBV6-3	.	CASSYSTGEGVVNYGYTF	TGTGCCAGCAGTTACTCTACCGGAGAGGGGGTGGTGAACTATGGCTACACCTTC
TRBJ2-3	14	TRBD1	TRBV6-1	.	CASSEGQGWGTQYF	TGTGCCAGCAGTGAAGGACAGGGGTGGGGTACGCAGTATTTT
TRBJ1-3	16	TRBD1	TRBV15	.	CATSTTGVASGNTIYF	TGTGCCACCAGCACGACAGGGGTTGCATCTGGAAACACCATATATTTT
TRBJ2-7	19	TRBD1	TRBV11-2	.	CASSPEGTGGLRAGYEQYF	TGTGCCAGCAGCCCAGAGGGGACAGGGGGTCTTCGGGCGGGCTACGAGCAGTACTTC
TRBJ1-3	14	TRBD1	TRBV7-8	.	CASSDPGQGRTIYF	TGTGCCAGCAGCGATCCGGGACAGGGGCGTACCATATATTTT
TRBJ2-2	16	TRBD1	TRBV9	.	CASSPRTGGDTGELFF	TGTGCCAGCAGCCCGCGGACAGGGGGCGACACCGGGGAGCTGTTTTTT
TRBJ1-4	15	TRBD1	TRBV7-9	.	CASSDSDRGNEKLFF	TGTGCCAGCAGCGACTCGGACAGGGGGAATGAAAAACTGTTTTTT
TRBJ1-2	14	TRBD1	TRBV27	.	CASRLTGIDYGYTF	TGTGCCAGCAGGCTGACAGGGATTGACTATGGCTACACCTTC
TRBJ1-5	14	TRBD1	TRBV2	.	CASSADRVDQPQHF	TGTGCCAGCAGTGCGGACAGGGTGGATCAGCCCCAGCATTTT
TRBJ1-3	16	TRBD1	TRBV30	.	CAWSVPGDRADNTIYF	TGTGCCTGGAGTGTACCGGGAGACAGGGCCGACAACACCATATATTTT
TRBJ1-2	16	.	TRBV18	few	CASSPFRGGGQYGYTF	TGTGCCAGCTCACCATTCCGGGGAGGGGGACAATATGGCTACACCTTC
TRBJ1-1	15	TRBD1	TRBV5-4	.	CASSLDRAKSTEAFF	TGTGCCAGCAGCCTGGACAGGGCCAAGAGCACTGAAGCTTTCTTT
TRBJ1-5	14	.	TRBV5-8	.	CASSLGGAGQPQHF	TGTGCCAGCAGCTTAGGGGGGGCAGGGCAGCCCCAGCATTTT
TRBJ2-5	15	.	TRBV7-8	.	CASSYRDRGQETQYF	TGTGCCAGCAGCTACCGGGACCGGGGGCAAGAGACCCAGTACTTC
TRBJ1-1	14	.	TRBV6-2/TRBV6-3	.	CASSRDAGWGEAFF	TGTGCCAGCAGCCGCGACGCGGGCTGGGGTGAAGCTTTCTTT
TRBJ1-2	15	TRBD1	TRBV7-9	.	CASSSSGGGGEGYTF	TGTGCCAGCAGCTCCTCAGGGGGCGGAGGAGAGGGCTACACCTTC
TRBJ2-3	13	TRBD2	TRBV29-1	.	CSVMTSGTDTQYF	TGCAGCGTTATGACTAGCGGCACAGATACGCAGTATTTT
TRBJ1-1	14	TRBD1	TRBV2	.	CASPVTGGYTEAFF	TGTGCCAGCCCGGTGACAGGGGGCTATACTGAAGCTTTCTTT
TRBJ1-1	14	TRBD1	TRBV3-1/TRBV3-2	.	CASTSRGRGTEAFF	TGTGCCAGCACCTCCAGGGGGCGAGGCACTGAAGCTTTCTTT
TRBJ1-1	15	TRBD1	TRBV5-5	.	CASSWGGQGNTEAFF	TGTGCCAGCAGCTGGGGGGGACAGGGGAACACTGAAGCTTTCTTT